This entry lists 3 T cell receptor beta chains sequenced from one sample in a study of glioma-infiltrating T cells after dendritic cell vaccination. As for time point: after dendritic cell vaccination, including at tumor progression/relapse. The data were produced by immunoSEQ multiplex PCR, yet TCRdb's version contains in-frame clones alone and is incomplete. The sample yields 90,000 to 95,000 clones, 70% to 90% seen once. The sample consisted of blood, taken after dendritic cell vaccination. The receptors originated from a human donor with glioblastoma.

The rearrangement joins TRBV30 to TRBJ1-1; D is ambiguous. The CDR3 loop spans 14 amino acids. Deletions cut 3 bases from V and 3 bases from J, with 14 bases between. In germline, CDR1 is GTSNPN, CDR2 SVGIG (reference sequence). CDR3 region: CAWSLTLGDTEAFF. The CDR3 bases are TGTGCCTGGAGCCTAACCCTCGGGGACACTGAAGCTTTCTTT.

V gene TRBV27 combines with J gene TRBJ2-1, with 14 bases fitting TRBD2. The CDR3 covers 15 residues. With V trimmed by 6 bases and J by 7 bases, 5 bases remained unmatched. Germline CDR1 reads MNHEY; CDR2 reads SMNVEV (reference sequence). The CDR3 region is CASSSGLAGVNEQFF. The CDR3 DNA sequence: TGTGCCAGCAGCTCGGGACTAGCGGGAGTGAATGAGCAGTTCTTC.

This clone was seen only once. Other nucleotide sequences in the sample specify the same CDR3. This chain links TRBV4-1 with TRBJ2-7, with D possibly TRBD2 on 5 matching bases. V was shortened by 1 base and J by 0 bases, with 10 bases between the two germline ends. CDR3 length equals 15 residues. CDR1 is MGHRA, CDR2 YSYEKL, per germline. CDR3: CASSQGSGSSYEQYV. In DNA, the CDR3 is TGCGCCAGCAGCCAAGGTTCGGGGAGCTCCTACGAGCAGTACGTC.